The sequence of this TCR beta chain was determined in a study of cytomegalovirus exposure and HLA in healthy donors. The wider study: A subsequent analysis reported that the 100 to 150 validation repertoires were produced on the same platform that had also been used for the roughly 700 first-cohort repertoires.

The CDR3 sequence is 16 residues long. From germline, CDR1 is MNHNY and CDR2 SVGAGI (reference sequence). Trimming left V 0 bases short and J 0 bases short, with 9 bases between. The donors were part of the roughly 110-subject validation cohort, which stood apart from the 666-subject first cohort. The study, taken as a whole, reports: Most TCRs appeared rarely, but some public TCRs recurred in many donors. Some TCR beta chains (164 of them) were listed as cytomegalovirus-associated.

On this clone itself: Its target is unknown.

Profiled with immunoSEQ multiplex PCR; TCRdb holds only in-frame clones, not every one. The sample lists more than 95,000 clones; roughly nine tenths were seen once. The sequencing sample was made of PBMCs. The TCR was taken from a woman between 18 and 29 years old in good health and CMV-seronegative. The chain joins TRBV6-6 to TRBJ1-5; tentatively, D is TRBD1 (5 bases). The CDR3 reads CASSYSGGYSNQPQHF. The CDR3 nucleotides are TGTGCCAGCAGTTACTCTGGGGGGTATAGCAATCAGCCCCAGCATTTT.